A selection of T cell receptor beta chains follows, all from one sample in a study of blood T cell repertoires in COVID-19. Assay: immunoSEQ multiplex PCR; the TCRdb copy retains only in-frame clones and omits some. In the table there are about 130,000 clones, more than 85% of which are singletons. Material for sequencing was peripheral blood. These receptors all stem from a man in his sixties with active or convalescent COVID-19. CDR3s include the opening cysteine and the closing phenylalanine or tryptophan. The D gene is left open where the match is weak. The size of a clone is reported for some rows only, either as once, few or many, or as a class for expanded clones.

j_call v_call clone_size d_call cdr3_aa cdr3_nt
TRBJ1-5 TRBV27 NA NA CASSITRQQGGTQPQHF TGTGCCAGCAGTATCACAAGACAGCAGGGTGGTACCCAGCCCCAGCATTTT
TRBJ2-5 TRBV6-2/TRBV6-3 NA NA CASSSNIYIAGEGETQYF TGTGCCAGCAGCTCGAATATTTACATAGCAGGGGAGGGGGAGACCCAGTACTTC
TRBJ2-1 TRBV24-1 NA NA CATSDRRDTPYNEQFF TGTGCCACCAGTGACCGACGGGACACCCCCTACAATGAGCAGTTCTTC
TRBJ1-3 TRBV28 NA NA CAILELYF TGTGCCATCCTAGAGCTATATTTT
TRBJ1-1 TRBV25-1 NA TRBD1 CASSLRDRSNTEAFF TGTGCCAGCAGTCTACGGGACAGATCGAACACTGAAGCTTTCTTT
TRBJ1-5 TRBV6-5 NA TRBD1 CASRDRGRGNQPQHF TGTGCCAGCCGGGACAGGGGGAGAGGCAATCAGCCCCAGCATTTT
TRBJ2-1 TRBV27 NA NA CASRDSPGISYNEQFF TGTGCCAGCAGGGACAGTCCAGGGATCTCCTACAATGAGCAGTTCTTC
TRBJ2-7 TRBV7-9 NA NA CASSHRNGYEQYF TGTGCCAGCAGCCACCGAAACGGGTACGAGCAGTACTTC
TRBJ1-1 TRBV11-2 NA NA CASSLDRDSEAFF TGTGCCAGCAGCTTAGACAGGGACTCTGAAGCTTTCTTT
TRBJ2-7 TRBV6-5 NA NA CASSYSPPSTGYQQYF TGTGCCAGCAGTTACTCCCCTCCGTCGACAGGTTATCAGCAGTACTTC
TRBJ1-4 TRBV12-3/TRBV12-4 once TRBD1 CASRRDRVEKLFF TGTGCCAGCAGGAGGGACAGGGTTGAAAAACTGTTTTTT
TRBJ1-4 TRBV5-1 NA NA CASSREGVTNEKLFF TGCGCCAGCAGCCGCGAAGGGGTAACTAATGAAAAACTGTTTTTT
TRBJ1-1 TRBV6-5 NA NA CASLERSTEAFF TGTGCCAGCCTTGAGCGGTCGACTGAAGCTTTCTTT
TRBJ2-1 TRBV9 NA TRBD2 CASSATSGMSNEQFF TGTGCCAGCAGCGCGACTAGCGGGATGAGCAATGAGCAGTTCTTC
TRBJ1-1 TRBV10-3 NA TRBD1 CAIWPGQGSTEAFF TGTGCCATCTGGCCCGGACAGGGTAGCACTGAAGCTTTCTTT
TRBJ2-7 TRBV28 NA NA CASKAGAYEQYF TGTGCCAGCAAGGCAGGGGCCTACGAGCAGTACTTC
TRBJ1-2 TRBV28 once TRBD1 CASSLYRGFGYTF TGTGCCAGCAGTTTGTACAGGGGGTTTGGCTACACCTTC
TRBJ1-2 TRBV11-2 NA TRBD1 CASSYRTGYGYTF TGTGCCAGCAGCTACAGGACAGGCTATGGCTACACCTTC
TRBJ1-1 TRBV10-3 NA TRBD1 CAINGAGGEAFF TGTGCCATCAACGGGGCAGGGGGTGAAGCTTTCTTT
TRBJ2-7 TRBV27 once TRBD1 CASSHLSTGQSFYEQYF TGTGCCAGCAGCCATTTATCTACGGGACAGAGCTTCTACGAGCAGTACTTC
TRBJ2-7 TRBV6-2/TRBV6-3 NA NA CASSYSRNEQYF TGTGCCAGCAGTTACTCGAGGAACGAGCAGTACTTC
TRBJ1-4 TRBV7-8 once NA CASSPTRTNEKLFF TGTGCCAGCAGCCCCACAAGAACTAATGAAAAACTGTTTTTT
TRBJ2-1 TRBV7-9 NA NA CASSSRGVAEGNEQFF TGTGCCAGCAGCTCGCGCGGAGTAGCGGAGGGGAATGAGCAGTTCTTC
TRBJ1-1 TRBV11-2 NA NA CASSLNAGRYTEAFF TGTGCCAGCAGCCTTAACGCGGGCCGTTACACTGAAGCTTTCTTT
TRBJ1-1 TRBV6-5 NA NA CASIQQGEAFF TGTGCCAGCATACAACAGGGTGAAGCTTTCTTT
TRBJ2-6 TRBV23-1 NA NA CASSRPLSGFIPSGANVLTF TGCGCCAGCAGCCGACCTTTATCAGGGTTTATTCCGAGTGGGGCCAACGTCCTGACTTTC
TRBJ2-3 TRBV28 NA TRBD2 CASSPRWVAGLTDTQYF TGTGCCAGCAGCCCGCGCTGGGTAGCGGGACTCACAGATACGCAGTATTTT
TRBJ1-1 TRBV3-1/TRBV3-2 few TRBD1 CASSLGQGNTEAFF TGTGCCAGCAGCCTGGGACAGGGGAACACTGAAGCTTTCTTT
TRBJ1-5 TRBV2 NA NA CASSFKNSNQPQHF TGTGCCAGCAGTTTTAAAAATAGCAATCAGCCCCAGCATTTT
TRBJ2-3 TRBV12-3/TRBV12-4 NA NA CASSRGSTDTQYF TGTGCCAGCAGTCGAGGATCCACAGATACGCAGTATTTT
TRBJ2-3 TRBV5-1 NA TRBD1 CASSLDGVGTGTFGQYF TGCGCCAGCAGCTTGGACGGTGTGGGGACAGGAACTTTTGGGCAGTATTTT
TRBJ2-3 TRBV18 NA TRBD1 CASSPGGQGVTDTQYF TGTGCCAGCTCACCCGGGGGACAGGGTGTCACAGATACGCAGTATTTT
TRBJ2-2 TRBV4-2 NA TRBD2 CASSQELPSGTGELFF TGTGCCAGCAGCCAAGAACTTCCTAGCGGCACCGGGGAGCTGTTTTTT
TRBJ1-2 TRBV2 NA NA CASSGRSYGYTF TGTGCCAGCAGTGGCCGGAGCTATGGCTACACCTTC
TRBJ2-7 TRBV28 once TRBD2 CASSPTSGGAYEQYF TGTGCCAGCAGTCCGACTAGCGGGGGGGCCTACGAGCAGTACTTC